These 6 T cell receptor beta chains were sequenced from one sample in a study of cytomegalovirus exposure and HLA in healthy donors. Primers: 60 Vbeta forward and 13 Jbeta reverse. The data were produced by immunoSEQ multiplex PCR, yet TCRdb's version contains in-frame clones alone and is incomplete. The sample has over 150,000 clones, about three quarters seen once. Sequenced sample: PBMCs. The receptors stem from a woman in her 30s in good health and CMV-seropositive.

The chain joins TRBV28 to TRBJ2-1; 8 positions agree with TRBD2. V lost 2 bases to trimming and J lost 0 bases; unmatched junction nucleotides: 12. Looked up from germline, CDR1 is MDHEN and CDR2 is SYDVKM. CDR3 length equals 19 residues. The CDR3 nucleotides read TGTGCCAGCAGTTTACCAGACGGGACTAGTACGAGCTCCTACAATGAGCAGTTCTTC. This gives the protein CASSLPDGTSTSSYNEQFF.

This clone was seen more than once but under ten times. The rearrangement joins TRBV13 to TRBJ2-7; D possibly corresponds to TRBD1 (5 bases). The CDR3 totals 16 residues. The V end lost 5 bases, the J end lost 2 bases, and 19 bases lay between the germline ends. From germline, CDR1 is PRHDT and CDR2 FYEKMQ (reference sequence). CDR3: CASSASQGPPTYEQYF. In DNA, the CDR3 is TGTGCCAGCAGCGCAAGCCAGGGTCCCCCTACCTACGAGCAGTACTTC.

In its sample, this clone was seen a few times. The rearrangement joins TRBV6-5 to TRBJ1-3, with D hard to call. Per germline, CDR1 MNHEY and CDR2 SVGAGI. Trimming stripped 7 bases from V and 2 bases from J, with 12 bases between. The CDR3 has 14 residues. The CDR3 loop reads CASTTLPPGNTIYF. The CDR3 bases are TGTGCCAGCACCACTCTCCCCCCTGGAAACACCATATATTTT.

For the CDR3, the DNA is TGCGCCAGCAGCCAGGGGACAATTCAACTCGATGAGCAGTTCTTC. It yields the protein CASSQGTIQLDEQFF. V gene TRBV4-1 combines with J gene TRBJ2-1, with D perhaps matching TRBD1 (6 bases). The CDR3 runs to 15 residues. Per the germline V gene, CDR1 is MGHRA and CDR2 is YSYEKL. The V and J ends lost 3 bases and 8 bases respectively, with 17 bases between them.

The chain carries TRBV13 and TRBJ1-4, with 7 bases fitting TRBD1. V trimming: 5 bases; J trimming: 8 bases; junction bases outside the gene matches: 8. The CDR3 runs 14 residues. Germline V gene lookup returns CDR1 PRHDT and CDR2 FYEKMQ (reference sequence). The CDR3 loop reads CASSDRGRIEKLFF. CDR3 bases: TGTGCCAGCAGCGATAGGGGGCGGATAGAAAAACTGTTTTTT.

Comments on this clone: A read error may produce the germline difference seen at one junction end. This sequence joins TRBV7-3 and TRBJ2-1, with D possibly TRBD1 on 6 matching bases. The CDR3 loop spans 15 amino acids. CDR1 and CDR2 (germline): SGHTA, FQGTGA. In nucleotides, the CDR3 is TGTTCCAGCAGCACTACAGGGAGCTCCTACAATGAGCAGTTCTTC. It specifies CSSSTTGSSYNEQFF.